These T cell receptor beta chains were read from a single sample in a study of shared clonotypes between healthy human individuals. Produced via immunoSEQ multiplex PCR; TCRdb's table is partial and in-frame only. The table has about 2.4 million clones, roughly 93% seen once; the top ten hold more than 0.35%. Sequencing was carried out using naive CD4+ T cells from PBMCs. All receptors derive from a man younger than 35 in good health. Some clones in this sample may be carry-over from other donors' samples. Each CDR3 is given with its conserved first and last residue. Fields, in order: clone size, D gene, J gene, V gene, CDR3 length, CDR3 protein, CDR3 DNA. A D gene is named only where the DNA matches it firmly. Clone size is not always given. Where it is, it says once, few, many or a class for expanded clones.

clone size: once; D gene: .; J gene: TRBJ2-5; V gene: TRBV7-9; CDR3 length: 14; CDR3 protein: CASSFQAQQETQYF; CDR3 DNA: TGTGCCAGCAGCTTCCAGGCCCAACAAGAGACCCAGTACTTC
clone size: .; D gene: TRBD1; J gene: TRBJ1-2; V gene: TRBV28; CDR3 length: 14; CDR3 protein: CASSSGQGFEGYTF; CDR3 DNA: TGTGCCAGCAGTTCCGGACAGGGTTTTGAGGGCTACACCTTC
clone size: .; D gene: .; J gene: TRBJ2-1; V gene: TRBV10-3; CDR3 length: 15; CDR3 protein: CAISGDTSSYNEQFF; CDR3 DNA: TGTGCCATCAGTGGGGACACCAGCTCCTACAATGAGCAGTTCTTC
clone size: .; D gene: TRBD1; J gene: TRBJ2-5; V gene: TRBV5-4; CDR3 length: 16; CDR3 protein: CASSSTGQGAGETQYF; CDR3 DNA: TGTGCCAGCAGCTCTACGGGACAGGGGGCCGGGGAGACCCAGTACTTC
clone size: .; D gene: .; J gene: TRBJ1-3; V gene: TRBV11-1; CDR3 length: 14; CDR3 protein: CASSLRHGGNTIYF; CDR3 DNA: TGTGCCAGCAGCCTCCGGCACGGTGGAAACACCATATATTTT
clone size: .; D gene: .; J gene: TRBJ1-2; V gene: TRBV27; CDR3 length: 15; CDR3 protein: CASSLYPGGNYGYTF; CDR3 DNA: TGTGCCAGCAGTTTATATCCCGGGGGGAACTATGGCTACACCTTC
clone size: once; D gene: .; J gene: TRBJ2-1; V gene: TRBV28; CDR3 length: 14; CDR3 protein: CASSLVGAHNEQFF; CDR3 DNA: TGTGCCAGCAGTTTAGTGGGGGCACACAATGAGCAGTTCTTC
clone size: .; D gene: TRBD2; J gene: TRBJ2-2; V gene: TRBV30; CDR3 length: 18; CDR3 protein: CAWSGTRVGGPILGELFF; CDR3 DNA: TGTGCCTGGAGTGGAACTAGGGTGGGAGGGCCCATTCTCGGGGAGCTGTTTTTT
clone size: .; D gene: TRBD1; J gene: TRBJ1-1; V gene: TRBV5-6; CDR3 length: 14; CDR3 protein: CASSLYRGATEAFF; CDR3 DNA: TGTGCCAGCAGCTTGTACAGGGGTGCCACTGAAGCTTTCTTT
clone size: .; D gene: .; J gene: TRBJ2-1; V gene: TRBV7-2; CDR3 length: 16; CDR3 protein: CASSLSRLSSYNEQFF; CDR3 DNA: TGTGCCAGCAGCTTATCCCGTCTTAGCTCCTACAATGAGCAGTTCTTC
clone size: .; D gene: .; J gene: TRBJ2-4; V gene: TRBV5-6; CDR3 length: 13; CDR3 protein: CASSLATRGEKYF; CDR3 DNA: TGTGCCAGCAGCTTGGCCACTAGAGGGGAGAAGTACTTC
clone size: .; D gene: .; J gene: TRBJ2-7; V gene: TRBV7-2; CDR3 length: 14; CDR3 protein: CASSLSGLPYEQYF; CDR3 DNA: TGTGCCAGCAGCTTATCAGGACTACCATACGAGCAGTACTTC
clone size: once; D gene: .; J gene: TRBJ1-5; V gene: TRBV28; CDR3 length: 16; CDR3 protein: CASSFAEGPRDQPQHF; CDR3 DNA: TGTGCCAGCAGTTTCGCGGAGGGACCGAGGGATCAGCCCCAGCATTTT
clone size: .; D gene: TRBD2; J gene: TRBJ2-7; V gene: TRBV6-5; CDR3 length: 14; CDR3 protein: CASSYAGGPFEQYF; CDR3 DNA: TGTGCCAGCAGTTACGCGGGAGGGCCTTTCGAGCAGTACTTC
clone size: .; D gene: .; J gene: TRBJ2-3; V gene: TRBV7-3; CDR3 length: 13; CDR3 protein: CASSFLGTDTQYF; CDR3 DNA: TGTGCCAGCAGCTTTTTGGGCACAGATACGCAGTATTTT
clone size: .; D gene: .; J gene: TRBJ2-1; V gene: TRBV30; CDR3 length: 12; CDR3 protein: CAWSPFVDGQFF; CDR3 DNA: TGTGCCTGGAGTCCTTTTGTCGACGGGCAGTTCTTC
clone size: .; D gene: TRBD2; J gene: TRBJ2-7; V gene: TRBV5-1; CDR3 length: 18; CDR3 protein: CASSSGTSGREVTYEQYF; CDR3 DNA: TGCGCCAGCAGCTCCGGGACTAGCGGGAGGGAGGTTACCTACGAGCAGTACTTC
clone size: .; D gene: .; J gene: TRBJ2-1; V gene: TRBV2; CDR3 length: 13; CDR3 protein: CASIPSFYNEQFF; CDR3 DNA: TGTGCCAGCATACCTAGTTTCTACAATGAGCAGTTCTTC
clone size: .; D gene: .; J gene: TRBJ1-2; V gene: TRBV7-2; CDR3 length: 16; CDR3 protein: CASSLTTAPLFYGYTF; CDR3 DNA: TGTGCCAGCAGCTTAACCACGGCCCCTCTTTTTTATGGCTACACCTTC
clone size: .; D gene: .; J gene: TRBJ1-1; V gene: TRBV21-1; CDR3 length: 16; CDR3 protein: CASSKDRIQGNTEAFF; CDR3 DNA: TGTGCCAGCAGCAAAGACCGGATACAGGGAAACACTGAAGCTTTCTTT
clone size: .; D gene: .; J gene: TRBJ2-5; V gene: TRBV21-1; CDR3 length: 15; CDR3 protein: CASSKEKGAGKTQYF; CDR3 DNA: TGTGCCAGCAGCAAAGAGAAGGGGGCAGGGAAGACCCAGTACTTC
clone size: .; D gene: .; J gene: TRBJ2-7; V gene: TRBV9; CDR3 length: 14; CDR3 protein: CASSVQGHSYEQYF; CDR3 DNA: TGTGCCAGCAGCGTCCAGGGGCATTCCTACGAGCAGTACTTC
clone size: .; D gene: TRBD2; J gene: TRBJ2-3; V gene: TRBV5-4; CDR3 length: 15; CDR3 protein: CASRWGGRPTDTQYF; CDR3 DNA: TGTGCCAGCCGCTGGGGAGGGCGGCCGACAGATACGCAGTATTTT
clone size: .; D gene: TRBD1; J gene: TRBJ2-5; V gene: TRBV19; CDR3 length: 15; CDR3 protein: CASSRAGTEGETQYF; CDR3 DNA: TGTGCCAGTAGTCGAGCCGGGACAGAGGGGGAGACCCAGTACTTC
clone size: .; D gene: TRBD2; J gene: TRBJ2-2; V gene: TRBV19; CDR3 length: 16; CDR3 protein: CASSIDPGLAIGELFF; CDR3 DNA: TGTGCCAGTAGTATAGATCCGGGACTAGCGATCGGGGAGCTGTTTTTT
clone size: .; D gene: .; J gene: TRBJ1-5; V gene: TRBV27; CDR3 length: 13; CDR3 protein: CASSPLHNQPQHF; CDR3 DNA: TGTGCCAGCAGTCCTCTCCACAATCAGCCCCAGCATTTT
clone size: .; D gene: .; J gene: TRBJ2-1; V gene: TRBV9; CDR3 length: 15; CDR3 protein: CASSARFVPYNEQFF; CDR3 DNA: TGTGCCAGCAGCGCCCGATTTGTTCCCTACAATGAGCAGTTCTTC
clone size: .; D gene: .; J gene: TRBJ2-7; V gene: TRBV5-1; CDR3 length: 14; CDR3 protein: CASSQPDGSYEQYF; CDR3 DNA: TGCGCCAGCAGCCAACCGGACGGCTCCTACGAGCAGTACTTC
clone size: .; D gene: TRBD2; J gene: TRBJ2-7; V gene: TRBV29-1; CDR3 length: 13; CDR3 protein: CSVVRSGKDEQYF; CDR3 DNA: TGCAGCGTTGTTCGGAGCGGGAAGGACGAGCAGTACTTC
clone size: few; D gene: .; J gene: TRBJ1-1; V gene: TRBV28; CDR3 length: 13; CDR3 protein: CASRRVLLPEAFF; CDR3 DNA: TGTGCCAGTAGGCGGGTCTTACTCCCTGAAGCTTTCTTT
clone size: .; D gene: .; J gene: TRBJ2-1; V gene: TRBV15; CDR3 length: 13; CDR3 protein: CATSRDSYNEQFF; CDR3 DNA: TGTGCCACCTCTCGGGACTCCTACAATGAGCAGTTCTTC
clone size: .; D gene: .; J gene: TRBJ2-3; V gene: TRBV5-1; CDR3 length: 14; CDR3 protein: CASSWGLRDNTQYF; CDR3 DNA: TGCGCCAGCAGCTGGGGACTACGGGACAATACGCAGTATTTT
clone size: .; D gene: .; J gene: TRBJ1-1; V gene: TRBV28; CDR3 length: 14; CDR3 protein: CASSIGRVNTEAFF; CDR3 DNA: TGTGCCAGCAGTATCGGCAGGGTGAACACTGAAGCTTTCTTT